The 15 T cell receptor beta chains below come from one sample, sequenced in a study of Graves' ophthalmopathy and Graves' hyperthyroidism. TCR beta CDR3 regions were amplified from RNA transcripts. First-round RT-PCR used HTBI primers; second-round multiplex PCR followed. From the multiplex PCR reads, TCRdb called clonotypes with MiXCR, one entry per CDR3 protein. Of approximately 1.2 million distinct CDR3 sequences in the sample, about 35% were seen once. The material sequenced was peripheral blood or thyroid tissue (not recorded which). These TCRs come from an adult man with Graves' hyperthyroidism.

Details on this clonotype: At one boundary the junction diverges from the germline segment, which might be a read error. CDR3 protein: CASSASGSTNGKLFF. CDR3 nucleotide sequence: TGTGCCAGCAGTGCCTCAGGGTCAACTAATGGAAAACTGTTTTTT. The V call is TRBV25-1, the J call TRBJ1-4, with TRBD1 as a possible D gene (5 bases). The CDR3 runs 15 residues. The germline V gene encodes CDR1 MGHDK and CDR2 SYGVNS.

V is TRBV13 and J is TRBJ2-7; 9 bases fit TRBD1. V lost 5 bases, J lost 4 bases, and 6 bases stayed unmatched. In germline, CDR1 is PRHDT, CDR2 FYEKMQ (reference sequence). The CDR3 sequence is 14 residues long. CDR3 bases: TGTGCCAGCAGCCTCCCCGGGACAGGGTACGAGCAGTACTTC. This codes for CASSLPGTGYEQYF.

At least ten counts were recorded for this clonotype. The rearrangement uses TRBV2 and TRBJ1-2, with 8 positions matching TRBD1. Looked up from germline, CDR1 is SNHLY and CDR2 is FYNNEI. V was clipped by 6 bases and J by 3 bases; unmatched bases: 12. The CDR3 is 16 residues long. The CDR3 protein is CASSTRRTGSDYGYTF. CDR3 nucleotide sequence: TGTGCCAGCAGCACAAGACGGACAGGGTCGGACTATGGCTACACCTTC.

This sequence joins TRBV10-3 and TRBJ1-2; tentatively, D is TRBD1 (6 bases). There are 15 residues in the CDR3. CDR1 is ENHRY and CDR2 is SYGVKD in the germline V gene. V shed 4 bases and J shed 6 bases, with 18 bases lying between them. CDR3: CAISGQGRYTDGYTF. Here the CDR3 DNA reads TGTGCCATCAGTGGGCAGGGGCGGTATACCGATGGCTACACCTTC.

The chain links TRBV10-3 to TRBJ1-3, with D unclear. This CDR3 region has 11 residues. From germline, CDR1 is ENHRY and CDR2 SYGVKD. The V end was cut by 8 bases, the J end by 10 bases, with 12 bases between. CDR3 DNA sequence: TGTGCCATCGGGGAGGCAGAGACCATATATTTT. Protein sequence: CAIGEAETIYF.

The CDR3 here is CSASPGQVYNSPLHF. The CDR3 DNA reads as TGCAGTGCTAGTCCGGGGCAGGTCTATAATTCACCCCTCCACTTT. The chain links TRBV20-1 to TRBJ1-6; TRBD1 is a possible D gene (5 bases). CDR3 size: 15 residues. Germline CDR1 DFQATT, CDR2 SNEGSKA (reference sequence). Trimming pared 3 bases from V and 3 bases from J, leaving 12 bases between.

In its sample, this clonotype was seen many times. The V gene is TRBV4-3, the J gene TRBJ1-6; D is possibly TRBD1 (6 bases). The germline V gene has CDR1 LGHNA and CDR2 YSLEER. Deletions cut 0 bases from V and 8 bases from J, with 11 bases between. The CDR3 length is 15 residues. CDR3 protein: CASSQEEGGYSPLHF. The CDR3 coding sequence is TGCGCCAGCAGCCAAGAGGAGGGGGGCTATTCACCCCTCCACTTT.

Comment on this clonotype: Here the CDR3 omits its conserved ending phenylalanine or tryptophan, so a read error is the likely source. The limits of the CDR3 on the DNA are not certain, so only TCRdb's listed CDR3 is given. This chain links TRBV29-1 with TRBJ2-5. Per the germline V gene, CDR1 is SQVTM and CDR2 is ANQGSEA. The CDR3 length is 15 residues, termini included. The CDR3 here is CSVEGLGNYGYTFGS.

This clonotype was counted between two and nine times. This chain connects TRBV7-2 to TRBJ2-5; 11 bases map to TRBD1. The trim removed 5 bases at V and 5 bases at J, leaving 16 bases unmatched. Per germline, CDR1 SGHTA and CDR2 FQGNSA. The CDR3 runs 18 residues. CDR3 DNA: TGTGCCAGCAGCCCCCGGACAGGGGGCGGGTTCATTATCGAGACCCAGTACTTC. This sequence encodes CASSPRTGGGFIIETQYF.

This clonotype has a count of ten or more. The chain carries TRBV29-1 and TRBJ1-1; no clear D. V was clipped by 4 bases and J by 2 bases, with 8 bases between them. CDR1 and CDR2 from the germline V gene are SQVTM and ANQGSEA. The CDR3 contains 12 residues. Here the CDR3 reads CSVGHENTEAFF. The CDR3 coding sequence is TGCAGCGTTGGGCACGAAAACACTGAAGCTTTCTTT.

The chain carries TRBV2 and TRBJ1-6; the D is unclear. CDR3 size: 15 residues. Germline V lookup: CDR1 SNHLY, CDR2 FYNNEI. The germline V and J ends were trimmed by 6 bases and 3 bases, with 12 bases remaining between them. CDR3 sequence (DNA): TGTGCCAGCAGCGCAACGAGGGTCTATAATTCACCCCTCCACTTT. Translating it yields CASSATRVYNSPLHF.

This rearrangement joins TRBV10-3 to TRBJ1-6; 9 nucleotides match TRBD1. The germline CDR1 and CDR2 sequences are ENHRY and SYGVKD. Unmatched junction bases numbered 8, after V lost 10 bases and J lost 10 bases. The CDR3 contains 13 residues. The CDR3, as DNA: TGTGCCACCCCGGGACAGGGCCAATCACCCCTCCACTTT. Residues: CATPGQGQSPLHF.

This sequence joins TRBV20-1 and TRBJ2-5; TRBD2 is a possible D gene (6 bases). Germline V gives CDR1 DFQATT, CDR2 SNEGSKA (reference sequence). V was pared by 5 bases and J by 9 bases, with 22 bases between. This CDR3 has 14 amino acids. For the CDR3, the DNA is TGCAGTGCTCCGTCGGCGGGGTTAGATCAGCCCCAGTACTTC. Amino acids: CSAPSAGLDQPQYF.

Ten or more counts support this clonotype. Here the CDR3 reads CASSQDRGWEGYTF. Here the CDR3 DNA reads TGTGCCAGCAGCCAAGATCGCGGCTGGGAGGGCTACACCTTC. The rearrangement uses TRBV4-2 and TRBJ1-2; D is undetermined. Deletions cut 0 bases from V and 8 bases from J, with 13 bases between. CDR3 length: 14 residues. CDR1 and CDR2 (germline): LGHNA, YNFKEQ.

This clonotype has only a few counts. One base away lies a much larger clone, so this may be a sequencing read error. The rearrangement links TRBV20-1 to TRBJ1-1; D is undetermined. Germline-derived CDR1 and CDR2 are DFQATT and SNEGSKA (reference sequence). The length of the CDR3 is 11 residues. The V end was cut by 1 base, the J end by 7 bases, with 7 bases between. The CDR3 is CSARGLSEAFF. CDR3 DNA sequence: TGCAGTGCTAGAGGACTCAGTGAAGCTTTCTTT.